The 15 T cell receptor beta chains listed next were all sequenced from one sample in a study of cytomegalovirus exposure and HLA in healthy donors. PCR primers comprised 60 Vbeta and 13 Jbeta primers. Data came from immunoSEQ multiplex PCR; TCRdb stores just in-frame clones and leaves some out. The repertoire includes 150,000 to 200,000 clones, over 80% of them detected once, and roughly 4.5% sits in the top ten. What was sequenced was PBMCs. The receptors were gathered from a man aged 50-60 years in good health and CMV-seropositive.

The chain uses TRBV11-1 and TRBJ2-2, with TRBD1 as a possible D gene (6 bases). Germline V gene lookup returns CDR1 SGHAT and CDR2 FQDESV (reference sequence). Trimming left V 1 base short and J 7 bases short, with 13 bases between. The CDR3 has 15 amino acids. DNA of the CDR3: TGTGCCAGCAGCTTAGACAGGGTTGAGGTCGGGGAGCTGTTTTTT. Its protein product is CASSLDRVEVGELFF.

V and J are TRBV5-1 and TRBJ2-5; D perhaps matches TRBD1 (6 bases). The germline CDR1 and CDR2 sequences are SGHRS and YFSETQ. V lost 6 bases and J 1 base, leaving 19 bases between the germline ends. This CDR3 has 16 amino acids. The CDR3 sequence is CASKRTAEAIQETQYF. The CDR3 DNA follows: TGCGCCAGCAAAAGGACAGCGGAGGCTATCCAAGAGACCCAGTACTTC.

The gene calls are TRBV9 and TRBJ1-6, with D hard to call. V dropped 3 bases and J dropped 6 bases, with 13 bases sitting between them. This CDR3 has 15 amino acids. Germline V CDR1 and CDR2: SGDLS, YYNGEE. In DNA, the CDR3 is TGTGCCAGCAGCGGCTTCCGCGATTTTAATTCACCCCTCCACTTT. As protein: CASSGFRDFNSPLHF.

The J gene is TRBJ1-5, the V gene TRBV11-3, with D perhaps matching TRBD1 (6 bases). CDR3 length: 15 amino acids. Germline CDR1 and CDR2: SGHNT and YENEEA. Trimming stripped 3 bases from V and 6 bases from J, with 15 bases between. The CDR3: CASSFQGHRGQPQHF. For the CDR3, the DNA is TGTGCCAGCAGCTTCCAGGGACACCGAGGTCAGCCCCAGCATTTT.

The chain links TRBV4-1 to TRBJ2-5, with 15 bases identical to TRBD2. The J call is in doubt because the DNA end fits TRBJ2-7 better. CDR3 size: 15 residues. Germline CDR1 MGHRA, CDR2 YSYEKL. Here the CDR3 reads CASSRTSGGGYEQYF. CDR3 DNA: TGCGCCAGCAGCCGGACTAGCGGGGGGGGATACGAGCAGTACTTC.

The chain couples TRBV7-2 to TRBJ1-1; no firm D call. CDR1 SGHTA and CDR2 FQGNSA come from the germline V gene. The CDR3 is made up of 11 amino acids. V lost 5 bases and J lost 7, with 8 bases in between. Here the CDR3 DNA reads TGTGCCAGCAGCCGCGGGAGTGAAGCTTTCTTT. As protein: CASSRGSEAFF.

The chain couples TRBV18 to TRBJ2-7; D gene unclear. Germline loops: CDR1 KGHSH, CDR2 LQKENI. V was shortened by 5 bases and J by 3 bases, with 11 bases between the two germline ends. The CDR3 sequence is 13 residues long. CDR3 in amino acids: CASSTDPHYEQYF. In nucleotides, the CDR3 is TGTGCCAGCTCAACAGACCCCCACTACGAGCAGTACTTC.

The chain joins TRBV5-1 to TRBJ1-4, with TRBD1 matching 10 bases. The V gene's germline CDR1 is SGHRS and CDR2 YFSETQ. The trim removed 2 bases at V and 7 bases at J, leaving 5 bases unmatched. The CDR3 is made up of 15 amino acids. CDR3 sequence reads: CASSFGQGGSEKLFF. CDR3 coding DNA: TGCGCCAGCAGCTTTGGACAGGGGGGAAGTGAAAAACTGTTTTTT.

The chain employs TRBV11-2 and TRBJ2-2; tentatively, D is TRBD1 (5 bases). Trimming left V 2 bases short and J 7 bases short, with 17 bases between. Germline CDR1 is SGHAT and CDR2 is FQNNGV. The CDR3 loop spans 16 amino acids. The CDR3 DNA follows: TGTGCCAGCAGCTTAACCCAGGGAATCTTTGTCGGGGAGCTGTTTTTT. As protein: CASSLTQGIFVGELFF.

This chain links TRBV7-6 with TRBJ2-1; 7 bases are shared with TRBD1. Germline V gives CDR1 SGHVS, CDR2 FNYEAQ. This CDR3 has 14 amino acids. J was trimmed by 9 bases and V by 4 bases; bases with no gene match: 9. The CDR3 loop reads CASSSRTGAGEQFF. CDR3 DNA: TGTGCCAGCAGCTCCCGCACAGGGGCGGGTGAGCAGTTCTTC.

The chain couples TRBV6-7 to TRBJ2-7; a weak D match, TRBD1 (5 bases). TRBV6-7 is sorted into the ORF group, with uncertain function. V was pared by 6 bases and J by 4 bases, with 16 bases between. This CDR3 is 14 amino acids long. This CDR3 reads CASSLQDRYYEQYF. The CDR3 DNA sequence: TGTGCCAGCAGCCTCCAAGACAGATATTACGAGCAGTACTTC.

V and J are TRBV9 and TRBJ2-2, with TRBD2 as a possible D gene (6 bases). CDR3 length equals 14 residues. Trimming cost V 4 bases and J 8 bases, with 15 bases left between them. In germline, CDR1 is SGDLS, CDR2 YYNGEE. CDR3 nucleotides: TGTGCCAGCAGCCCTCTCCTAGCGTGGGGGGAGCTGTTTTTT. It is translated as CASSPLLAWGELFF.

This chain joins TRBV2 and TRBJ2-5, with D possibly TRBD1 on 6 matching bases. This CDR3 contains 13 residues. CDR1 and CDR2 (germline): SNHLY, FYNNEI. Trimming pared 3 bases from V and 11 bases from J, leaving 16 bases between. The chain's CDR3 is CASSDVGAGEQYF. The CDR3 bases are TGTGCCAGCAGTGACGTGGGGGCAGGGGAGCAGTACTTC. The complete variable domain, with remaining parts taken from reference TRBV2 and TRBJ2-5, reads EPEVTQTPSHQVTQMGQEVILRCVPISNHLYFYWYRQILGQKVEFLVSFYNNEISEKSEIFDDQFSVERPDGSNFTLKIRSTKLEDSAMYFCASSDVGAGEQYFGPGTRLLVL.

The table lists this clone with a count of one. The chain carries TRBV5-1 and TRBJ1-2; 8 positions agree with TRBD1. J was trimmed by 2 bases and V by 2 bases; bases with no gene match: 5. CDR1 is SGHRS and CDR2 is YFSETQ in the germline V gene. CDR3 size: 15 residues. CDR3 loop: CASSFGQGDNYGYTF. The DNA of the CDR3 is TGCGCCAGCAGCTTCGGACAGGGAGACAACTATGGCTACACCTTC.

This clone was seen just once. The DNA for the CDR3 is TGCGCCAGCAGCCCCATGACAGGGATGGGGGATTCACCCCTCCACTTT. Protein product: CASSPMTGMGDSPLHF. The V and J genes are TRBV4-1 and TRBJ1-6, with 7 bases identical to TRBD1. This CDR3 comprises 16 residues. V was pared by 4 bases and J by 8 bases, with 11 bases of the junction left unmatched. The germline gives CDR1 MGHRA, CDR2 YSYEKL.